These 18 T cell receptor beta chains were sequenced from one sample in a study of cytomegalovirus exposure and HLA in healthy donors. PCR amplification relied on 60 Vbeta primers (plus 13 Jbeta primers). TCRdb's copy holds only in-frame clones and misses some; the assay was immunoSEQ multiplex PCR. The data contain about 59,000 clones, about 80% of them seen just once; the ten biggest clones take up 1.5% to 2%. Sequenced sample: PBMCs. These receptors were taken from a human donor in good health.

V and J are TRBV14 and TRBJ2-3, with TRBD2 identical over 8 bases. The junction had 7 bases not matched to a gene; V was cut back by 6 bases and J by 2 bases. CDR1 is SGHDN, CDR2 FVKESK, per germline. CDR3 length: 15 amino acids. The CDR3 DNA follows: TGTGCCAGCAGACTCGGACTAGCCAACACAGATACGCAGTATTTT. Amino acid sequence: CASRLGLANTDTQYF.

Worth noting for this clone: Germline is not matched at one junction end, which may reflect a read error. The genes are TRBV7-9 and TRBJ2-1; 7 bases are shared with TRBD1. CDR3 length: 15 residues. Germline V gives CDR1 SEHNR, CDR2 FQNEAQ (reference sequence). DNA for the CDR3: TGTTCCAGCAGCTTAACCCGGGGACAGTACAATGAGCAGTTCTTC. This codes for CSSSLTRGQYNEQFF.

The chain has TRBV5-8 and TRBJ1-1; 7 bases are shared with TRBD1. Trimming took 4 bases from V and 5 from J; bases not matched to a gene: 5. The CDR3 is 13 amino acids. Looked up from germline, CDR1 is SGHTS and CDR2 is YDEGEE. The CDR3 region is CASSHDRATEAFF. CDR3 sequence (DNA): TGTGCCAGCAGCCACGACAGGGCAACTGAAGCTTTCTTT.

This clone appeared a few times. This chain uses TRBV6-6 with TRBJ1-2; D uncertain. Germline values: CDR1 MNHNY, CDR2 SVGAGI (reference sequence). Trimming cost V 2 bases and J 0 bases, with 7 bases left between them. The CDR3 loop spans 14 amino acids. CDR3 DNA: TGTGCCAGCAGTTACGGCGGGCCTAACTATGGCTACACCTTC. Translation gives CASSYGGPNYGYTF.

This clone was seen once. The V and J genes are TRBV7-2 and TRBJ2-7; perhaps TRBD1 as D (6 bases). The V end lost 1 base, the J end lost 0 bases, and 16 bases lay between the germline ends. CDR1 and CDR2 (germline): SGHTA, FQGNSA. CDR3 length equals 17 residues. In nucleotides, the CDR3 is TGTGCCAGCAGCTTAGTTGCCGGGACAACACTCTCCTACGAGCAGTACTTC. Translated: CASSLVAGTTLSYEQYF.

V and J are TRBV29-1 and TRBJ2-1; weak D call: TRBD2 (6 bases). Germline assignment: CDR1 SQVTM and CDR2 ANQGSEA. The germline V and J ends were trimmed by 2 bases and 4 bases, with 24 bases remaining between them. The CDR3 is made up of 18 amino acids. For the CDR3, the DNA is TGCAGCGTTGAACGTCCGGGCCAGTACCCCGCGGGATACAATGAGCAGTTCTTC. Protein sequence: CSVERPGQYPAGYNEQFF.

The chain joins TRBV7-9 to TRBJ1-1, with 8 bases aligning to TRBD1. CDR3 length: 16 amino acids. The V and J ends lost 4 bases and 1 base, in that order; junction bases with no gene match: 8. Germline V gives CDR1 SEHNR, CDR2 FQNEAQ (reference sequence). The CDR3 DNA follows: TGTGCCAGCAGCTACCCCTTGCAGGGGGCGAACACTGAAGCTTTCTTT. This codes for CASSYPLQGANTEAFF.

This clone was found a few times. The chain carries TRBV7-2 and TRBJ2-5, with 9 bases lining up with TRBD1. V gave up 3 bases and J gave up 5 bases; unmatched junction bases: 7. CDR3 length: 15 amino acids. From germline, CDR1 is SGHTA and CDR2 FQGNSA. CDR3 in amino acids: CASSFTGGVGETQYF. CDR3 bases: TGTGCCAGCAGCTTTACAGGGGGCGTTGGGGAGACCCAGTACTTC.

J is TRBJ2-2 and V is TRBV4-3; TRBD2 agrees at 9 bases. CDR1 and CDR2 from the germline V gene are LGHNA and YSLEER. Germline trimming cut 0 bases from V and 5 bases from J; bases unmatched to any gene: 13. The CDR3 spans 19 residues. The CDR3 sequence: CASSQERFPGLASTGELFF. CDR3 DNA sequence: TGCGCCAGCAGCCAAGAGAGGTTCCCGGGACTAGCCTCTACCGGGGAGCTGTTTTTT.

The chain combines TRBV14 with TRBJ2-3; D unresolved. Trimming shortened V by 4 bases and J by 9 bases, and 20 bases separated the two germline ends. The CDR3 loop spans 15 amino acids. The germline gives CDR1 SGHDN, CDR2 FVKESK. The CDR3 sequence is CASSPWIQGVNTQYF. CDR3 nucleotides: TGTGCCAGCAGCCCTTGGATCCAAGGAGTTAACACGCAGTATTTT.

The chain is built from TRBV4-3 and TRBJ2-1, with TRBD1 matching 7 bases. Germline V CDR1 and CDR2: LGHNA, YSLEER. Trimming took 3 bases from V and 2 from J; bases not matched to a gene: 19. The CDR3 runs 20 residues. Here the CDR3 reads CASSQSWLRDSRVAYNEQFF. DNA of the CDR3: TGCGCCAGCAGCCAGAGCTGGCTCCGGGACAGCAGAGTCGCCTACAATGAGCAGTTCTTC.

The chain employs TRBV7-9 and TRBJ2-2, with D possibly being TRBD1 (6 bases). Trimming left V 5 bases short and J 6 bases short, with 19 bases between. Per germline, CDR1 SEHNR and CDR2 FQNEAQ (reference sequence). CDR3 length: 16 amino acids. Here the CDR3 reads CASSPRTVSVPGELFF. The CDR3 DNA reads TGTGCCAGCAGCCCAAGGACAGTGAGCGTTCCCGGGGAGCTGTTTTTT.

The chain couples TRBV18 to TRBJ2-7, with a possible D match to TRBD1 (5 bases). The length of the CDR3 is 15 residues. Trimming cost V 0 bases and J 7 bases, with 16 bases left between them. Germline loops: CDR1 KGHSH, CDR2 LQKENI. CDR3 region: CASSPPLSRVGEQYF. The CDR3 nucleotides read TGTGCCAGCTCACCACCTCTATCCAGGGTGGGGGAGCAGTACTTC.

The chain is built from TRBV7-9 and TRBJ2-7; D may be TRBD2 (6 bases). The CDR3 is 14 amino acids. Deletions cut 3 bases from V and 4 bases from J, with 13 bases between. CDR1 and CDR2 (germline): SEHNR, FQNEAQ (reference sequence). The DNA of the CDR3 is TGTGCCAGCAGCTTGTGGCCGCGGGATTACGAGCAGTACTTC. It yields the protein CASSLWPRDYEQYF.

This clone has more than one count but fewer than ten. This chain joins TRBV21-1 and TRBJ1-6. TRBV21-1 is a known pseudogene. The CDR3 has 15 residues. The CDR3 DNA reads as TGTGCCAGCAGCAAAGGATGGCGGTGCGATTCACCCCTCCACTTT. Its protein is CASSKGWRCDSPLHF.

This clone has only one observation. The chain has TRBV15 and TRBJ2-7; no firm D call. With 4 bases removed from V and 0 bases from J, the gap between germline ends came to 16 bases. The germline CDR1 and CDR2 sequences are LNHNV and YYDKDF (reference sequence). The CDR3 sequence is 16 residues long. The CDR3 loop is CATSTVLRWSSYEQYF. In DNA, the CDR3 is TGTGCCACCAGCACCGTTCTGCGGTGGAGCTCCTACGAGCAGTACTTC.

This clone has only a few counts. V is TRBV15 and J is TRBJ2-1; 9 bases match TRBD2. There are 15 residues in the CDR3. The V gene end was trimmed by 5 bases and the J gene end by 2 bases; junction bases not matched to a gene: 4. In germline, CDR1 is LNHNV, CDR2 YYDKDF (reference sequence). The chain's CDR3 is CATSPTSGTYNEQFF. The DNA for the CDR3 is TGTGCCACCAGCCCGACTAGCGGAACCTACAATGAGCAGTTCTTC.

The V gene is TRBV6-1, the J gene TRBJ1-1; no reliable D call. Germline CDR1 and CDR2: MNHNS and SASEGT. Trimming left V 7 bases short and J 1 base short, with 10 bases between. There are 13 residues in the CDR3. This CDR3 reads CASTPSPNTEAFF. The CDR3 DNA reads TGTGCCAGCACCCCCAGTCCGAACACTGAAGCTTTCTTT.